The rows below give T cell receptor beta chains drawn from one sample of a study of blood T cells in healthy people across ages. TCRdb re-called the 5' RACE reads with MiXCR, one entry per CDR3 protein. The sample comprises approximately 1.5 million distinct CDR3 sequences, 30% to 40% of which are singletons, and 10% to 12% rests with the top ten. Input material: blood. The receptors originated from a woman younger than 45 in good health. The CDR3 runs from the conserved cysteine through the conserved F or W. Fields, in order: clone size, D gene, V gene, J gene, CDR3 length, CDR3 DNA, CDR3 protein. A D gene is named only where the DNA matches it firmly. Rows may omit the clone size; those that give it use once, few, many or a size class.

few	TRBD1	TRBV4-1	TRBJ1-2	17	TGCGCCAGCAGCCGACCTGGGACAGGCAAAGCTAACTATGGCTACACCTTC	CASSRPGTGKANYGYTF
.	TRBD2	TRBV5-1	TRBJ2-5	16	TGCGCCAGCAGCTTGGAGGGAGGGCAGTATAACAATGAGCAGTACTTC	CASSLEGGQYNNEQYF
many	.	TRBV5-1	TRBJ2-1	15	TGCGCCAGCAGCTTGGGGGGGGGCTCGTACAATGAGCAGTTCTTC	CASSLGGGSYNEQFF
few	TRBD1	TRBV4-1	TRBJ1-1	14	TGCGCCAGCAGCCAATTGACAGGGCTAGTTGAAGCTTTCTTT	CASSQLTGLVEAFF
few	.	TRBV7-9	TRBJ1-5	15	TGTGCCAGCAGCTTAGGCGGGCAGGGCTATCAGCCCCAGCATTTT	CASSLGGQGYQPQHF
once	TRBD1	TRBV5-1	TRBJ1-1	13	TGCGCCAGCACCCCCGAGGGGGCCACTGAAGCTTTCTTT	CASTPEGATEAFF
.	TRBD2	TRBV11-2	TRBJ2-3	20	TGTGCCAGCAGCTTAGATGTTATACTAGCGGGGGGGCGACGCACAGATACGCAGTATTTT	CASSLDVILAGGRRTDTQYF
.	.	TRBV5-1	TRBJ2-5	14	TGCGCCAGCAGCTTGGAAGGAATTGGTGAGACCCAGTACTTC	CASSLEGIGETQYF
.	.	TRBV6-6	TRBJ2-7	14	TGTGCCAGCAGTTACCAACAGCCAGAGTACGAGCAGTACTTC	CASSYQQPEYEQYF
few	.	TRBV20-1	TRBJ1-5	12	TGCAGTGCTAGTCCCCCTAATCAGCCCCAGCATTTT	CSASPPNQPQHF
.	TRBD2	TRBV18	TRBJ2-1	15	TGTGCCAGCTCATCGCTCGCGAGCGGGGTTCTTGAGCAGTTCTTC	CASSSLASGVLEQFF
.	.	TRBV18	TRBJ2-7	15	TGTGCCAGCACCCAGTCCGTTACAGACTACTACGAGCAGTACTTC	CASTQSVTDYYEQYF
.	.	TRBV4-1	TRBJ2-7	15	TGCGCCAGCAGCCAAGGCAAGTTTAGATCCTACGAGCAGTACTTC	CASSQGKFRSYEQYF
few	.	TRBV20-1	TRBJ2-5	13	TGCAGTGCTATTCGGGTAGTGAGGGAGACCCAGTACTTC	CSAIRVVRETQYF
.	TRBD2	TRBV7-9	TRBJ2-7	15	TGTGCCAGCAGCTTAGTCGGGGCGGGGGTCTACGAGCAGTACTTC	CASSLVGAGVYEQYF
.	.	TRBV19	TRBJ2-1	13	TGTGCCAGTAGGGCATTGGAGGGCAATGAGCAGTTCTTC	CASRALEGNEQFF
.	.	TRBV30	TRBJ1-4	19	TGTGCCTGGAGCCCAAACCGGGCCGGGCCTTCCTCAACTAATGAAAAACTGTTTTTT	CAWSPNRAGPSSTNEKLFF
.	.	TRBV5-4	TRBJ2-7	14	TGTGCCAGCAGCCCGGCTAGGCAGGGCTACGAGCAGTACTTC	CASSPARQGYEQYF
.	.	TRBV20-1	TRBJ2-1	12	TGCAGTGCCAGGGACGTTGGGGATGAGCAGTTCTTC	CSARDVGDEQFF
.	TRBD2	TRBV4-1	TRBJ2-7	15	TGCGCCAGCAGCCAGGGACTAACCACCGCCTACGAGCAGTACTTC	CASSQGLTTAYEQYF
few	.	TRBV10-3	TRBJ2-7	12	TGTGCCATCAGTGATGACCGCTACGAGCAGTACTTC	CAISDDRYEQYF
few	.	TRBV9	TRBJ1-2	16	TGTGCCAGCAGCGTAAACCCTACGCTAGCTAACTATGGCTACACCTTC	CASSVNPTLANYGYTF
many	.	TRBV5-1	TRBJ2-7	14	TGCGCCAGCAGCCTGCGGACCGGGTCGTACGAGCAGTACTTC	CASSLRTGSYEQYF
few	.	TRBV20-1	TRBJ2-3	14	TGCAGTGCTAGAGGGACACTTACCACAGATACGCAGTATTTT	CSARGTLTTDTQYF
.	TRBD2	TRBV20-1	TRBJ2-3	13	TGCAGTGCCCGGGAGGGGGTAACAGGTACGCAGTATTTT	CSAREGVTGTQYF
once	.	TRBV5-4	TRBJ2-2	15	TGTGCCAGCAGCTTCAGCGAGGGTAACACCGGGGAGCTGTTTTTT	CASSFSEGNTGELFF
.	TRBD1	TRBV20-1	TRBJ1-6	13	TGCAGTGCTATGGGACAGGGGTACTCACCCCTCCACTTT	CSAMGQGYSPLHF
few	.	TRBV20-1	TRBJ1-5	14	TGCAGTGCTAGAGCAGGGGCCCGCAATCAGCCCCAGCATTTT	CSARAGARNQPQHF
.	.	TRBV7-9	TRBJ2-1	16	TGTGCCAGCACGCGTCAAGAGACTAGCTCCTACAATGAGCAGTTCTTC	CASTRQETSSYNEQFF
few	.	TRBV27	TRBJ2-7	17	TGTGCCAGCAGTTTACTCGCCGGGCAGGGGGGATCCTACGAGCAGTACTTC	CASSLLAGQGGSYEQYF
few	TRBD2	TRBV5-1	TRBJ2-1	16	TGCGCCAGCAGCGCCGGGGGGACTAGCGGGGGCAATGAGCAGTTCTTC	CASSAGGTSGGNEQFF
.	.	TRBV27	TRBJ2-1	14	TGTGCCAGCAGTTTATATTCAGACCGTAATGAGCAGTTCTTC	CASSLYSDRNEQFF